Below, one T cell receptor (beta chain) is given with its context. Clones were read by immunoSEQ multiplex PCR, and TCRdb kept only the in-frame ones, dropping some. The sample records about 180,000 clones, approximately 86% being singletons. The V gene's germline CDR1 is SEHNR and CDR2 FQNEAQ (reference sequence). V was trimmed by 6 bases and J by 11 bases, leaving 16 bases between them. This CDR3 contains 12 residues. The data were taken from a study of T cell responses to AZD1222 COVID-19 vaccine. Sequencing used peripheral blood, obtained on day 0 of AZD1222 vaccination. V is TRBV7-9 and J is TRBJ1-1; D might be TRBD1 (5 bases). This sequence originates from an adult in good health. DNA for the CDR3: TGTGCCAGCAGACATGGTCAGGGTTGGGCTTTCTTT. Translating gives CASRHGQGWAFF.